This TCR beta chain was sequenced in a study of identical twins. Study outcomes and limitations: Twin pairs' shared out-of-frame alpha sequences were enriched in low generation probability.

CDR3 length: 16 residues. V gave up 1 base and J gave up 6 bases; unmatched junction bases: 7. From germline, CDR1 is SGHTA and CDR2 FQGNSA. TCRdb called the 5' RACE reads again in MiXCR, with one record for every CDR3 protein. The sample has just under 550,000 distinct CDR3 sequences; 15% are singletons. On this clonotype: Its target is unknown.

These records were also assigned to another study, of yellow fever vaccine responses in identical twins.

The sample was CD4+ T cells sorted from blood. This TCR was recovered from a woman aged 18-29 years in good health. This chain connects TRBV7-2 to TRBJ2-1; 9 nucleotides line up with TRBD2. The CDR3 reads CASSLGASGKANEQFF. The CDR3 region has the DNA TGTGCCAGCAGCTTAGGAGCTAGCGGGAAGGCCAATGAGCAGTTCTTC. Filled out from reference TRBV7-2 and TRBJ2-1, the complete variable domain reads GAGVSQSPSNKVTEKGKDVELRCDPISGHTALYWYRQSLGQGLEFLIYFQGNSAPDKSGLPSDRFSAERTGGSVSTLTIQRTQQEDSAVYLCASSLGASGKANEQFFGPGTRLTVL.